The sequence of this T cell receptor (beta chain) was determined in a study of shared clonotypes between healthy human individuals. Study-level points and caveats: Among non-shared clonotypes, generation probabilities were lower than among those shared by all four donors.

This clone came up once. Its antigen is not known. Here immunoSEQ multiplex PCR was the method, and the copy in TCRdb shows in-frame clones only, minus some. The sample has a few million clones, 85% to 95% seen once. The germline V gene has CDR1 MNHEY and CDR2 SMNVEV (reference sequence). This CDR3 has 15 residues. Germline trimming cut 5 bases from V and 5 bases from J; bases unmatched to any gene: 7. The TCR sequence derives from a man between 18 and 29 years old in good health. Some clones in this sample may be carry-over from other donors' samples. This chain connects TRBV27 to TRBJ2-3; 10 bases align to TRBD2. Sample: naive CD4+ T cells from PBMCs. Subset: CD45RA+ positively selected. CDR3 amino acids: CASSSTSGNRDTQYF. CDR3 bases: TGTGCCAGCAGTAGTACTAGCGGGAATAGAGATACGCAGTATTTT.